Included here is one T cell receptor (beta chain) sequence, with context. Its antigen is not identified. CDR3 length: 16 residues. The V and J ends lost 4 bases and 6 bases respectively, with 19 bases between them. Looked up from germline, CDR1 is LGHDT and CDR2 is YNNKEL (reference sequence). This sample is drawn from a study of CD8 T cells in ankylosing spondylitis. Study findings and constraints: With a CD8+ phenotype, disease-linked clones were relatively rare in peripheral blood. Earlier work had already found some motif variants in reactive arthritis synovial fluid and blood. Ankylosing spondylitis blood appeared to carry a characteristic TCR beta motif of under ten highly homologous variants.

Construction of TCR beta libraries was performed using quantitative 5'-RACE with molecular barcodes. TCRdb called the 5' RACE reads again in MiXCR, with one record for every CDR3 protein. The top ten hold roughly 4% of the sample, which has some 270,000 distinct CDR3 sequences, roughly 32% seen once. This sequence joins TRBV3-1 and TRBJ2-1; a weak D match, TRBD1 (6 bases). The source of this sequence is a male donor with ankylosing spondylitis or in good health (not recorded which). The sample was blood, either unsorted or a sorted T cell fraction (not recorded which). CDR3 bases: TGTGCCAGCAGCCTCCTAGTGACCGGGACACCCAATGAGCAGTTCTTC. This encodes CASSLLVTGTPNEQFF.